In its sample, the clone carrying this TCR beta chain was seen many times. Trimming stripped 7 bases from V and 2 bases from J, with 11 bases between. Germline CDR1 and CDR2: LNHDA and SQIVND (reference sequence). This CDR3 is 13 amino acids long. Amplification of TCR beta CDR3 regions used RNA as the template. HTBI primers were the set used in a first-round RT-PCR of the TCR CDR3. A single record per CDR3 protein comes from TCRdb applying MiXCR to the multiplex PCR reads. The data show around 240,000 distinct CDR3 sequences, approximately 14% seen once. These patients, aged 18 to 65, had recently diagnosed hyperthyroidism lasting under 2 months. Patients were excluded because of uncontrolled infection, other autoimmune disease, pregnancy or lactation. Diagnoses rested on clinical symptoms, serum thyroxine and TRAb, thyroid ultrasound and orbital computed tomography. This record belongs to a study of T cells in Graves' hyperthyroidism and ophthalmopathy.

The TCR was taken from a middle-aged woman with Graves' hyperthyroidism that later progressed to Graves' ophthalmopathy. The sequencing sample was made of blood. The J gene is TRBJ1-2, the V gene TRBV19; D is unresolved. The CDR3 is CASKRTANYGYTF. As DNA, the CDR3 is TGTGCCAGTAAAAGGACTGCCAACTATGGCTACACCTTC.